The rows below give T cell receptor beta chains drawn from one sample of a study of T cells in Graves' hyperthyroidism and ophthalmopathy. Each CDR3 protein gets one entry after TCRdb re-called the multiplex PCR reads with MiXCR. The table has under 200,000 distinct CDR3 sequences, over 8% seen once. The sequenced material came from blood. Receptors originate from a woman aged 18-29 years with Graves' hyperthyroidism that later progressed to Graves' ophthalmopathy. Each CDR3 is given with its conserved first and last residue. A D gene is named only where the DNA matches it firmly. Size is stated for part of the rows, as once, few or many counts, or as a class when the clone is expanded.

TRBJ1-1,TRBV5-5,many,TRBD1,CASSLERTGGTEAFF,TGTGCCAGCAGCTTGGAAAGGACAGGGGGCACTGAAGCTTTCTTT
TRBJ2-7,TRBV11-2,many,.,CASSLDQRAPQSYEQYF,TGTGCCAGCAGCTTAGACCAGCGGGCGCCCCAATCCTACGAGCAGTACTTC
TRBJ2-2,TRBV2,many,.,CASAPPRETNTGELFF,TGTGCCAGCGCGCCACCCAGGGAGACGAACACCGGGGAGCTGTTTTTT
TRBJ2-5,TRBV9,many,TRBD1,CASSKRDSHQETQYF,TGTGCCAGCAGCAAACGGGACAGCCACCAAGAGACCCAGTACTTC
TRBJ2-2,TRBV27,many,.,CASSFNPRMNTGELFF,TGTGCCAGCAGTTTCAATCCCAGGATGAACACCGGGGAGCTGTTTTTT
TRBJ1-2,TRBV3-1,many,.,CASSPIRALGGYTF,TGTGCCAGCAGCCCTATTAGGGCTCTCGGAGGCTACACCTTC
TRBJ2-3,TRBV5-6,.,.,CASRRDIFTDTQYF,TGTGCCAGCCGAAGGGACATCTTCACAGATACGCAGTATTTT
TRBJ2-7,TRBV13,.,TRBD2,CASSVRLAPYEQYF,TGTGCCAGCAGCGTACGACTAGCGCCCTACGAGCAGTACTTC
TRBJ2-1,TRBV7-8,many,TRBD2,CASSPSRWAGLAGPEKFNEQFF,TGTGCCAGCAGCCCTAGTCGGTGGGCGGGACTAGCGGGACCCGAGAAATTCAATGAGCAGTTCTTC
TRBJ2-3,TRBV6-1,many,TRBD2,CASSSLGLAGGKSSQYF,TGTGCCAGCAGCTCCCTCGGGCTAGCGGGAGGGAAGTCGTCGCAGTATTTT
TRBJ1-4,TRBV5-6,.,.,CASSSEGTPREEKLFF,TGTGCCAGCAGCTCTGAAGGGACCCCAAGGGAGGAAAAACTGTTTTTT
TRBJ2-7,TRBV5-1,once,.,CASSLPRQEIDEQYF,TGCGCCAGCAGCTTGCCAAGACAGGAAATTGACGAGCAGTACTTC
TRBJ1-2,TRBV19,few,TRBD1,CASTPQGVGGYTF,TGTGCCAGTACCCCTCAGGGGGTAGGTGGCTACACCTTC
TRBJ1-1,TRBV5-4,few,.,CASSSGRLTEAFF,TGTGCCAGCAGCTCGGGTAGGTTGACTGAAGCTTTCTTT
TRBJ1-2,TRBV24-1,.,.,CATSNRAGPLGYRYTF,TGTGCCACCAGCAATCGGGCGGGTCCCCTGGGGTATCGCTACACCTTC
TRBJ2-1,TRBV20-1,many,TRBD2,CSARDSASGYNEQFF,TGCAGTGCTAGAGATTCGGCTAGCGGATACAATGAGCAGTTCTTC
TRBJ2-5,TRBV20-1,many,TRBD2,CSARTPLAGDSETQYF,TGCAGTGCTAGAACCCCACTAGCGGGAGATTCTGAGACCCAGTACTTC
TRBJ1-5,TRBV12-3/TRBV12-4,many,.,CASSYFGQPQHF,TGTGCCAGCAGTTATTTTGGTCAGCCCCAGCATTTT
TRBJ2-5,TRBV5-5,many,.,CASSLSPETQYF,TGTGCCAGCAGCTTGAGTCCAGAGACCCAGTACTTC
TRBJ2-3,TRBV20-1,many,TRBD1,CSASLLGQSHTDTQYF,TGCAGTGCTAGCCTCTTGGGACAGAGCCACACAGATACGCAGTATTTT
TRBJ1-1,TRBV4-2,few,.,CASSQDQGFESRNTEAFF,TGTGCCAGCAGCCAAGATCAGGGGTTCGAAAGCCGTAACACTGAAGCTTTCTTT
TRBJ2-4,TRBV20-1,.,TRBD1,CSARAPGGGLKNIQYF,TGCAGTGCTAGAGCTCCAGGGGGTGGCCTCAAAAACATTCAGTACTTC
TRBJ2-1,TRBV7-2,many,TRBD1,CASSLGTRNRGFSGEQFF,TGTGCCAGCAGCTTAGGAACCAGGAACAGGGGGTTTTCTGGGGAGCAGTTCTTC
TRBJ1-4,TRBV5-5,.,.,CASSPRRGVDNEKLFF,TGTGCCAGCAGCCCCCGCCGGGGGGTCGATAATGAAAAACTGTTTTTT
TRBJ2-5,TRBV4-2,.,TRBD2,CASSQGGGQETQYF,TGTGCCAGCAGCCAAGGGGGGGGTCAAGAGACCCAGTACTTC
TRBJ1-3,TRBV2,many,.,CASSEVGLGNTIYF,TGTGCCAGCAGTGAAGTAGGGCTTGGAAACACCATATATTTT
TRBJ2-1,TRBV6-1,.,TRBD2,CASSGTSGNEQFF,TGTGCCAGCAGTGGGACTAGCGGCAATGAGCAGTTCTTC
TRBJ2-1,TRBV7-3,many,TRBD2,CASSLGSLAGVREQFF,TGTGCCAGCAGCTTAGGTTCGCTAGCGGGAGTTCGTGAGCAGTTCTTC
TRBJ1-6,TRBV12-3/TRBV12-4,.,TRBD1,CASRARQGGRNNSPLHF,TGTGCCAGCAGAGCCCGGCAGGGGGGTCGGAACAATTCACCCCTCCACTTT
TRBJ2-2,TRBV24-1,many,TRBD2,CATSDPGTSGTGELFF,TGTGCCACCAGTGACCCTGGGACTAGCGGCACCGGGGAGCTGTTTTTT
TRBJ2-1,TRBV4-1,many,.,CASSQDSRDDNEQFF,TGCGCCAGCAGCCAAGACAGCCGGGACGACAATGAGCAGTTCTTC
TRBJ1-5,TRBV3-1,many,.,CASSQSAQVFSNQPQHF,TGTGCCAGCAGCCAAAGTGCTCAGGTCTTTAGCAATCAGCCCCAGCATTTT